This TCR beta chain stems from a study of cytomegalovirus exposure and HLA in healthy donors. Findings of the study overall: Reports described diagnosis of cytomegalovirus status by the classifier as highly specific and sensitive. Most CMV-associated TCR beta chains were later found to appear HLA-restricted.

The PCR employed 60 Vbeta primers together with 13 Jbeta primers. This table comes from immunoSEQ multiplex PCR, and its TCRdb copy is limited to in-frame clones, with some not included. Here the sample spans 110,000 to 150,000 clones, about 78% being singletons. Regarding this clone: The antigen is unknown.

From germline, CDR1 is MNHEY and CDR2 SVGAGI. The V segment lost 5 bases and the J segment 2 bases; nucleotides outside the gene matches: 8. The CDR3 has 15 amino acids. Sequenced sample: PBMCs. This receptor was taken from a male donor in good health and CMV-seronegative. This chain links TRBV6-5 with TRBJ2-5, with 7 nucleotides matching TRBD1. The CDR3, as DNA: TGTGCCAGCAGTCGTCCGGACAGGTTACAAGAGACCCAGTACTTC. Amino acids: CASSRPDRLQETQYF.